Listed here are 20 T cell receptor beta chains from one sample, sequenced in a study of radiation and T cells in renal cell carcinoma. Time point specified: blood 2 weeks post-SBRT. Treatment given: 15 Gy SBRT to primary tumor, nephrectomy 4 weeks later. Here immunoSEQ multiplex PCR was the method, and the copy in TCRdb shows in-frame clones only, minus some. The sample holds about 130,000 clones; 70% to 90% are singletons and the top ten take approximately 1.9%. The sequencing here drew on blood, taken from a patient whose treatment included radiotherapy and nephrectomy. Receptors were obtained from a woman aged 55-70 years with renal cell carcinoma.

This rearrangement joins TRBV2 to TRBJ1-2, with 10 bases aligning to TRBD1. V lost 6 bases to trimming and J lost 8 bases; unmatched junction nucleotides: 6. CDR3 size: 13 residues. Germline CDR1 and CDR2: SNHLY and FYNNEI. DNA for the CDR3: TGTGCCAGCAGGGGGGACAGGGGAGGCGGCTACACCTTC. It specifies CASRGDRGGGYTF.

The chain links TRBV4-1 to TRBJ2-3, with 7 bases identical to TRBD2. The CDR3 has 17 amino acids. The ends lost 0 bases at V and 1 base at J; junction bases unmatched: 7. Per the germline V gene, CDR1 is MGHRA and CDR2 is YSYEKL. CDR3 sequence: CASSQDGDAGGTDTQYF. CDR3 nucleotide sequence: TGCGCCAGCAGCCAAGACGGGGACGCGGGAGGCACAGATACGCAGTATTTT.

This sequence joins TRBV18 and TRBJ1-1; 8 nucleotides match TRBD1. Germline CDR1 is KGHSH and CDR2 is LQKENI. With V trimmed by 5 bases and J by 8 bases, 10 bases remained unmatched. CDR3 length: 14 amino acids. The CDR3 protein is CASSSQGAREEAFF. The CDR3 coding sequence is TGTGCCAGCTCATCGCAGGGGGCGAGGGAGGAAGCTTTCTTT.

This clone was seen a handful of times. CDR3 loop: CASGGARDPYEQYF. CDR3 nucleotides: TGTGCCAGCGGTGGGGCGCGGGACCCATACGAGCAGTACTTC. The chain recombines TRBV19 with TRBJ2-7; D might be TRBD2 (6 bases). The V gene lost 9 bases and the J gene lost 4 bases, with 19 bases spanning the gap. Germline values: CDR1 LNHDA, CDR2 SQIVND (reference sequence). CDR3 length: 14 amino acids.

The V and J genes are TRBV18 and TRBJ1-5; TRBD1 matches 8 bases. CDR3 size: 17 residues. V lost 3 bases to trimming and J lost 3 bases; unmatched junction nucleotides: 10. The germline V gene encodes CDR1 KGHSH and CDR2 LQKENI. This CDR3 is CASSPTHRTGNNQPQHF. The CDR3 region has the DNA TGTGCCAGCTCACCTACTCATCGGACAGGGAACAATCAGCCCCAGCATTTT. Full variable domain (outside the CDR3, taken from reference TRBV18 and TRBJ1-5): NAGVMQNPRHLVRRRGQEARLRCSPMKGHSHVYWYRQLPEEGLKFMVYLQKENIIDESGMPKERFSAEFPKEGPSILRIQQVVRGDSAAYFCASSPTHRTGNNQPQHFGDGTRLSIL.

The chain is built from TRBV28 and TRBJ1-2; TRBD1 matches 8 bases. With 4 bases clipped from V and 6 bases from J, the junction kept 10 bases outside the gene matches. Germline CDR1 and CDR2: MDHEN and SYDVKM. The CDR3 is made up of 15 amino acids. The CDR3 reads CASSSGTGGRDGYTF. The CDR3 nucleotides read TGTGCCAGCAGTTCCGGGACAGGAGGCAGAGATGGCTACACCTTC.

The chain is built from TRBV4-2 and TRBJ2-1; D might be TRBD2 (6 bases). The CDR3 runs 16 residues. Germline V gene sequence: CDR1 LGHNA, CDR2 YNFKEQ. Trimming removed 0 bases from V and 1 base from J, with 10 bases in between. The CDR3 nucleotides read TGTGCCAGCAGCCAAGACGGGGGTTTGTCCTACAATGAGCAGTTCTTC. It codes for CASSQDGGLSYNEQFF.

The V and J genes are TRBV9 and TRBJ2-5; TRBD1 or TRBD2 may be the D gene (5 bases each). Trimming removed 0 bases from V and 6 bases from J, with 15 bases in between. The CDR3 covers 15 residues. Germline V gives CDR1 SGDLS, CDR2 YYNGEE. CDR3 coding DNA: TGTGCCAGCAGCGTAGAGGCCCAGGGCGGGCAGACCCAGTACTTC. The encoded protein is CASSVEAQGGQTQYF.

CDR3 sequence (DNA): TGTGCCAGTAGGGGATCTGGGGCGGGCACTGAAGCTTTCTTT. It specifies CASRGSGAGTEAFF. The chain combines TRBV19 with TRBJ1-1; weak D call: TRBD1 (5 bases). Trimming shortened V by 6 bases and J by 4 bases, and 15 bases separated the two germline ends. The germline V gene has CDR1 LNHDA and CDR2 SQIVND (reference sequence). This CDR3 region has 14 residues.

The genes are TRBV29-1 and TRBJ1-4; D is perhaps TRBD1 (6 bases). The CDR3 is 19 residues long. Germline CDR1 SQVTM, CDR2 ANQGSEA. With 6 bases removed from V and 2 bases from J, the gap between germline ends came to 28 bases. CDR3 sequence (DNA): TGCAGCGTAGACAAAGGGAGGGGGATCCGGAAAGGGACTAATGAAAAACTGTTTTTT. Translating gives CSVDKGRGIRKGTNEKLFF.

V usage is TRBV7-3 and J usage is TRBJ2-5; weak D call: TRBD2 (6 bases). This CDR3 is built from 15 residues. Trimming took off 4 bases at V and 4 bases at J, with 16 bases between the two ends. Germline CDR1 reads SGHTA; CDR2 reads FQGTGA. This CDR3 is CASSSPGQGGETQYF. In DNA form, the CDR3 reads TGTGCCAGCAGCTCTCCCGGGCAGGGAGGAGAGACCCAGTACTTC. The variable domain in full, completed from reference TRBV7-3 and TRBJ2-5, reads GAGVSQTPSNKVTEKGKYVELRCDPISGHTALYWYRQSLGQGPEFLIYFQGTGAADDSGLPNDRFFAVRPEGSVSTLKIQRTERGDSAVYLCASSSPGQGGETQYFGPGTRLLVL.

The chain has TRBV7-2 and TRBJ2-4, with no clear D. The CDR3 length is 16 residues. CDR1 is SGHTA and CDR2 is FQGNSA in the germline V gene. V lost 4 bases, J lost 0 bases, and 13 bases lay in between. The CDR3, as DNA: TGTGCCAGCAGCTCTCTAGGGAATCTAGCCAAAAACATTCAGTACTTC. This codes for CASSSLGNLAKNIQYF.

The chain links TRBV5-5 to TRBJ2-7; D is unresolved. Trimming cost V 4 bases and J 2 bases, with 13 bases left between them. The CDR3 length is 14 residues. Germline V gene data show CDR1 as SGHKS and CDR2 as YYEKEE (reference sequence). As DNA, the CDR3 is TGTGCCAGCAGCACGCTTGACGGGCCCTACGAGCAGTACTTC. Translating gives CASSTLDGPYEQYF.

The rearrangement uses TRBV5-8 and TRBJ1-2; D gene unclear. Germline V gene data show CDR1 as SGHTS and CDR2 as YDEGEE. The CDR3 runs 13 residues. The V end was cut by 2 bases, the J end by 3 bases, with 8 bases between. Here the CDR3 reads CASSLSRDYGYTF. The CDR3, as DNA: TGTGCCAGCAGCTTATCCAGAGACTATGGCTACACCTTC.

The rearrangement uses TRBV5-1 and TRBJ1-6; 7 bases match TRBD1. From germline, CDR1 is SGHRS and CDR2 YFSETQ. With 2 bases clipped from V and 10 bases from J, the junction kept 9 bases outside the gene matches. The CDR3 consists of 15 residues. Here the CDR3 reads CASSLLGQRASPLHF. DNA for the CDR3: TGCGCCAGCAGCTTATTGGGACAGAGGGCCTCACCCCTCCACTTT.

The chain combines TRBV5-4 with TRBJ2-7; 10 nucleotides match TRBD2. V was pared by 3 bases and J by 6 bases, with 12 bases of the junction left unmatched. CDR3 length equals 16 residues. The germline gives CDR1 SGHNT, CDR2 YYREEE (reference sequence). In DNA form, the CDR3 reads TGTGCCAGCAGCTCCGGGACTAGCGCCTTAGGAACCGAGCAGTACTTC. The encoded protein is CASSSGTSALGTEQYF.

V usage is TRBV29-1 and J usage is TRBJ2-1; D not certain. The V end was cut by 4 bases, the J end by 0 bases, with 7 bases between. Germline CDR1 and CDR2: SQVTM and ANQGSEA. The CDR3 is made up of 13 amino acids. As DNA, the CDR3 is TGCAGCGTTGCGAAATACTCCTACAATGAGCAGTTCTTC. Translated: CSVAKYSYNEQFF.

This clone showed up just a few times. The chain has TRBV2 and TRBJ1-4; no clear D gene. CDR3 length equals 15 residues. Germline loops: CDR1 SNHLY, CDR2 FYNNEI. Trimming cost V 0 bases and J 6 bases, with 11 bases left between them. The CDR3 protein is CASSEASRGDEKLFF. The CDR3 DNA is TGTGCCAGCAGTGAAGCGAGTCGGGGTGATGAAAAACTGTTTTTT.

In this sample, this clone turned up a few times. Germline and junction disagree at one end, which may indicate a read error. The V call is TRBV10-3, the J call TRBJ2-7; a weak D match, TRBD2 (6 bases). CDR3 length equals 14 residues. Germline assignment: CDR1 ENHRY and CDR2 SYGVKD. The CDR3 DNA is TGTGCCATCAGTGAGTCACGGGACTCCGACGAGCAGTACTTC. Its translation: CAISESRDSDEQYF.

The sample holds a few counts of this clone. The chain couples TRBV9 to TRBJ1-2; unclear D gene. Between the trimmed V and J ends, which lost 4 bases and 0 bases, there was a span of 10 bases. This CDR3 region has 14 residues. Germline V gene sequence: CDR1 SGDLS, CDR2 YYNGEE. The CDR3 coding sequence is TGTGCCAGCAGCTACGGGGTAGCTAACTATGGCTACACCTTC. Protein sequence: CASSYGVANYGYTF.